Described below is a single TCR beta chain sequence and its context. The sample originates from a study of blood T cell repertoires in COVID-19. Looking at the study overall: The United States, Italy and Spain supplied acute and convalescent COVID-19 samples. PBMCs, B-cell-depleted T cells, or T cells provided the cDNA or gDNA that made up the material.

The CDR3 extends over 13 amino acids. The V and J ends lost 1 base and 3 bases respectively, with 9 bases between them. Germline loops: CDR1 GTSNPN, CDR2 SVGIG (reference sequence). Original handling: Estimated nucleated cell counts came from reference gene primer amplification. The data were produced by immunoSEQ multiplex PCR, yet TCRdb's version contains in-frame clones alone and is incomplete. The V and J calls and clone size are taken from that table; D and trimming were inferred from the DNA. The table lists tens of thousands of clones, around 90% of them singletons. The receptor's source is a human donor in a cohort sampled during active COVID-19. The specimen sequenced was peripheral blood. This chain joins TRBV30 and TRBJ1-1, with no clear D. The CDR3 spells CAWSDSSDTEAFF. DNA for the CDR3: TGTGCCTGGAGTGACAGTTCGGACACTGAAGCTTTCTTT.